This paragraph reports one T cell receptor (beta chain). The assay was immunoSEQ multiplex PCR, and TCRdb's table has in-frame clones only and misses some. The sample contains 170,000 or so clones, approximately 86% of which appear only once. Per germline, CDR1 SNHLY and CDR2 FYNNEI. The CDR3 has 14 amino acids. The ends were cut back, 7 bases at V and 0 bases at J, with 10 bases in the middle. This specimen comes from a study of blood T cell repertoires in COVID-19. Study-wide context: Samples came from the United States, Italy and Spain, spanning acute and convalescent COVID-19. PBMCs, B-cell-depleted T cells, or T cells provided the cDNA or gDNA that made up the material.

Patients in Seattle were enrolled during active infection, then followed longitudinally. The chain couples TRBV2 to TRBJ1-5; D is ambiguous. The clonotype comes from a man in his 60s with COVID-19, enrolled during active disease. Source material: peripheral blood. CDR3 DNA: TGTGCCAGCACCGGGAGTCATAGCAATCAGCCCCAGCATTTT. Its translation is CASTGSHSNQPQHF.